The present TCR beta chain was sequenced within a study of tumor and adjacent non-tumor tissue in lung cancer. Study-level findings and limits: Compared with tumor, normal lung showed significantly lower TCR diversity.

The library came from three nested PCR rounds adapted from ARM-PCR protocols. TCRdb recomputed calls from the multiplex PCR reads with MiXCR, one row per CDR3 protein. The top ten clones hold 15% to 20% of a sample with some 93,000 distinct CDR3 sequences, just over 65% of them seen once. The CDR3 loop spans 15 amino acids. Germline lookup yields CDR1 MGHRA and CDR2 YSYEKL. Points on this clonotype: What it recognizes is unknown. A read error may account for a junction end that differs from germline.

RNA was extracted from bulk tissue without any cell sorting. Sequencing used lung tumor tissue. The chain uses TRBV4-1 and TRBJ1-1; D remains unclear. The clonotype originates from a man aged 55 to 70 with non-small cell lung cancer. Written as DNA, the CDR3 is TGCGCCAGCGGCCAAGCAGACGGGGTCTCCAGTAGAGCTTTCTTT. This translates into CASGQADGVSSRAFF.